Described below is a single T cell receptor (beta chain) sequence and its context. No antigen is known for it. This specimen comes from a study of a mutant IDH1 vaccine in newly diagnosed glioma. Study observations and caveats: Altogether, 85% to 95% of patients exhibited vaccine-induced immune responses.

Repertoires were generated with immunoSEQ multiplex PCR, while TCRdb's copy carries only in-frame clones and drops some. This sample has approximately 36,000 clones; over 70% occur once, and the top ten carry roughly 15%. Time point described: week 11, during vaccination. Every vaccine dose comprised 300 ug of mutant IDH1 20-mer peptide plus topical imiquimod. Per germline, CDR1 SEHNR and CDR2 FQNEAQ (reference sequence). Between the trimmed V and J ends, which lost 2 bases and 6 bases, there was a span of 21 bases. This CDR3 comprises 17 residues. Sequencing used peripheral blood mononuclear cells (PBMCs), obtained from a glioma patient whose treatment included an IDH1 peptide vaccine. This sequence originates from a young woman with glioma. Some clones in this sample may be carry-over from other donors' samples. The chain combines TRBV7-9 with TRBJ2-3; D may match TRBD1 or TRBD2 (6 bases each). For the CDR3, the DNA is TGTGCCAGCAGCTTAAGGATGGGGGGCGACCCTTCTGATACGCAGTATTTT. Protein sequence: CASSLRMGGDPSDTQYF.